Below, 26 T cell receptor beta chains from the same sample are listed, as sequenced in a study of CD4 T cells in relation to SARS-CoV-2 and coronaviruses. Method: immunoSEQ multiplex PCR; TCRdb's copy keeps in-frame clones and lacks some. Found here are 30,000 or so clones, about 78% of them singletons; the top ten hold around 12%. No antigen has been identified for these receptors. CD4+ T cells from unexposed donors were obtained before the COVID-19 pandemic (2011-2018). After more than eight days of culture, CD4+ T cells were isolated. The sequenced material came from CD4+ T cells from PBMCs, cultured in vitro. These receptors were collected from a human donor in good health.

This chain joins TRBV3-1 (or the pseudogene TRBV3-2) and TRBJ2-3; TRBD2 agrees at 13 bases. This CDR3 is 15 amino acids long. V gave up 8 bases and J gave up 5 bases; unmatched junction bases: 7. The germline V gene has CDR1 LGHDT and CDR2 YNNKEL (reference sequence). The CDR3 loop is CASAPGLAGVDTQYF. The CDR3 nucleotides read TGTGCCAGCGCCCCCGGACTAGCGGGAGTAGATACGCAGTATTTT.

This sequence joins TRBV4-2 and TRBJ1-1; TRBD1 agrees at 8 bases. Trimming removed 0 bases from V and 1 base from J; junction bases left unmatched: 4. Per germline, CDR1 LGHNA and CDR2 YNFKEQ. This CDR3 comprises 16 residues. CDR3 nucleotide sequence: TGTGCCAGCAGCCAAGAACGACAGGGGCCGAACACTGAAGCTTTCTTT. Translating it yields CASSQERQGPNTEAFF.

The chain couples TRBV7-2 to TRBJ1-2; D call uncertain. Germline CDR1 reads SGHTA; CDR2 reads FQGNSA. This CDR3 comprises 12 residues. Trimming pared 1 base from V and 7 bases from J, leaving 7 bases between. The CDR3 region has the DNA TGTGCCAGCAGCTTAGTGTTTGGTGGCTACACCTTC. Encoded protein: CASSLVFGGYTF.

The CDR3 reads CASSPLDEQYF. CDR3 nucleotide sequence: TGTGCCAGCAGCCCCTTGGACGAGCAGTACTTC. The V call is TRBV7-8, the J call TRBJ2-7; D is undetermined. V was clipped by 5 bases and J by 5 bases, with 7 bases between them. Germline-derived CDR1 and CDR2 are SGHVS and FQNEAQ. This CDR3 has 11 amino acids.

This sequence joins TRBV30 and TRBJ1-5, with D maybe TRBD1 (5 bases). The CDR3 has 13 residues. Between the trimmed V and J ends, which lost 1 base and 4 bases, there was a span of 8 bases. Germline V gene sequence: CDR1 GTSNPN, CDR2 SVGIG (reference sequence). The CDR3 DNA reads as TGTGCCTGGAGTGGGGGGTTTAATCAGCCCCAGCATTTT. Translating gives CAWSGGFNQPQHF.

V is TRBV7-8 and J is TRBJ1-1; no firm D call. From germline, CDR1 is SGHVS and CDR2 FQNEAQ. The CDR3 is 15 residues long. V was clipped by 3 bases and J by 0 bases, with 11 bases between them. CDR3 protein: CASSFGVSLNTEAFF. The CDR3, as DNA: TGTGCCAGCAGCTTCGGGGTTAGCTTGAACACTGAAGCTTTCTTT.

The J gene is TRBJ2-3, the V gene TRBV7-8; D is perhaps TRBD2 (5 bases). CDR3 size: 13 residues. Germline assignment: CDR1 SGHVS and CDR2 FQNEAQ. The V end was cut by 3 bases, the J end by 15 bases, with 19 bases between. The CDR3 nucleotides are TGTGCCAGCAGCTTCCTTAGCGAGCGTGGGGAATATTTT. This encodes CASSFLSERGEYF.

V and J are TRBV7-2 and TRBJ1-6, with D possibly TRBD1 on 5 matching bases. The CDR3 runs 14 residues. Germline V lookup: CDR1 SGHTA, CDR2 FQGNSA. V gave up 5 bases and J gave up 9 bases, with 14 bases separating them. The CDR3 sequence: CASSVGGESSPLHF. Written as DNA, the CDR3 is TGTGCCAGCAGCGTCGGGGGGGAATCTTCACCCCTCCACTTT.

V is TRBV5-1 and J is TRBJ2-3; 12 nucleotides match TRBD2. CDR1 is SGHRS and CDR2 is YFSETQ in the germline V gene. V lost 4 bases to trimming and J lost 2 bases; unmatched junction nucleotides: 2. The CDR3 has 15 residues. This CDR3 is CASSRLAGVTDTQYF. The CDR3 region has the DNA TGCGCCAGCAGCCGACTAGCGGGAGTCACAGATACGCAGTATTTT.

This clone was counted a few times. The chain is built from TRBV7-2 and TRBJ2-5; a possible D gene is TRBD2 (6 bases). The germline V and J ends were trimmed by 2 bases and 9 bases, with 16 bases remaining between them. The CDR3 is 14 residues long. CDR1 and CDR2 from the germline V gene are SGHTA and FQGNSA. Written as DNA, the CDR3 is TGTGCCAGCAGCTTAAATCTAGCGTCTCGGGCCCAGTACTTC. Protein product: CASSLNLASRAQYF. Complete variable domain (other parts from reference TRBV7-2 and TRBJ2-5): GAGVSQSPSNKVTEKGKDVELRCDPISGHTALYWYRQSLGQGLEFLIYFQGNSAPDKSGLPSDRFSAERTGGSVSTLTIQRTQQEDSAVYLCASSLNLASRAQYFGPGTRLLVL.

This clone has a single count. J is TRBJ2-2 and V is TRBV18; 7 bases fit TRBD1. Germline V lookup: CDR1 KGHSH, CDR2 LQKENI. J gave up 7 bases and V 5 bases, and 10 bases lay outside the gene matches. CDR3 size: 15 residues. The DNA of the CDR3 is TGTGCCAGCTCAGAACAGACAGGGACCGGCGGGGAGCTGTTTTTT. It encodes CASSEQTGTGGELFF.

This sequence joins TRBV6-6 and TRBJ2-3; 7 bases match TRBD1. Germline V gives CDR1 MNHNY, CDR2 SVGAGI (reference sequence). Germline trimming cut 6 bases from V and 2 bases from J; bases unmatched to any gene: 5. This CDR3 has 14 amino acids. CDR3: CASRPTGITDTQYF. DNA of the CDR3: TGTGCCAGCAGACCGACAGGGATCACAGATACGCAGTATTTT.

This clone occurred a few times. The gene calls are TRBV6-2 or TRBV6-3 and TRBJ2-7; D gene uncertain. Trimming pared 0 bases from V and 0 bases from J, leaving 12 bases between. The CDR3 is 16 residues long. Germline assignment: CDR1 MNHEY and CDR2 SVGEGT. The CDR3 DNA sequence: TGTGCCAGCAGTTACTCGCATAGGAAACCCTCCTACGAGCAGTACTTC. Amino acids: CASSYSHRKPSYEQYF.

This chain links TRBV9 with TRBJ2-7; D might be TRBD1 (6 bases). CDR1 is SGDLS and CDR2 is YYNGEE in the germline V gene. This CDR3 region has 15 residues. The V end lost 2 bases, the J end lost 0 bases, and 12 bases lay between the germline ends. CDR3 bases: TGTGCCAGCAGCGTTGATACAGGGAACTCCTACGAGCAGTACTTC. Protein product: CASSVDTGNSYEQYF.

The V and J genes are TRBV7-2 and TRBJ2-1, with D hard to call. The germline CDR1 and CDR2 sequences are SGHTA and FQGNSA. Between the trimmed V and J ends, which lost 1 base and 8 bases, there was a span of 15 bases. The CDR3 is 15 residues long. In nucleotides, the CDR3 is TGTGCCAGCAGCTTAGGATTAATGACAATCGATGAGCAGTTCTTC. Amino acid sequence: CASSLGLMTIDEQFF.

This rearrangement joins TRBV6-2 or TRBV6-3 to TRBJ2-3; 14 bases line up with TRBD2. J gave up 8 bases and V 5 bases, and 6 bases lay outside the gene matches. The CDR3 length is 15 residues. Germline CDR1 and CDR2: MNHEY and SVGEGT. The CDR3 protein is CASSPGLAGGTTQYF. DNA of the CDR3: TGTGCCAGCAGTCCCGGACTAGCGGGGGGTACTACGCAGTATTTT.

Note on this clone: One end of the junction is discordant with germline, which a read error may explain. V gene TRBV19 combines with J gene TRBJ2-7; TRBD1 or TRBD2 may be the D gene (6 bases each). The CDR3 runs to 15 residues. Germline V gives CDR1 LNHDA, CDR2 SQIVND (reference sequence). DNA for the CDR3: TGTGCCAGTACCAACGAAGGGGGGCTCCCCTACCAGCAGTACTTC. Its protein product is CASTNEGGLPYQQYF. The complete variable domain, with remaining parts taken from reference TRBV19 and TRBJ2-7, reads DGGITQSPKYLFRKEGQNVTLSCEQNLNHDAMYWYRQDPGQGLRLIYYSQIVNDFQKGDIAEGYSVSREKKESFPLTVTSAQKNPTAFYLCASTNEGGLPYQQYFGPGTRLTVT.

The V call is TRBV11-2, the J call TRBJ1-5, with D possibly TRBD1 on 5 matching bases. The length of the CDR3 is 13 residues. Trimming removed 6 bases from V and 2 bases from J, with 8 bases in between. Germline values: CDR1 SGHAT, CDR2 FQNNGV. In nucleotides, the CDR3 is TGTGCCAGCAGTTGGGGGGGCAATCAGCCCCAGCATTTT. Amino acids: CASSWGGNQPQHF. Together with reference TRBV11-2 and TRBJ1-5, the CDR3 gives the full variable domain: EAGVAQSPRYKIIEKRQSVAFWCNPISGHATLYWYQQILGQGPKLLIQFQNNGVVDDSQLPKDRFSAERLKGVDSTLKIQPAKLEDSAVYLCASSWGGNQPQHFGDGTRLSIL.

The chain employs TRBV2 and TRBJ2-2; 16 bases map to TRBD2. Germline V gives CDR1 SNHLY, CDR2 FYNNEI. This CDR3 has 20 amino acids. The V gene end was trimmed by 7 bases and the J gene end by 4 bases; junction bases not matched to a gene: 15. In nucleotides, the CDR3 is TGTGCCAGCACCGTCCCGGGACTAGCGGGAGGGTTCGTTGGCACCGGGGAGCTGTTTTTT. Protein sequence: CASTVPGLAGGFVGTGELFF.

This clone was seen a few times. The chain joins TRBV4-1 to TRBJ2-3, with 7 bases fitting TRBD2. The ends lost 0 bases at V and 1 base at J; junction bases unmatched: 7. The CDR3 is 17 amino acids. CDR1 and CDR2 from the germline V gene are MGHRA and YSYEKL. The CDR3, as DNA: TGCGCCAGCAGCCAAGATGGAGCGGGAAGCGGCACAGATACGCAGTATTTT. Protein product: CASSQDGAGSGTDTQYF.

This clone was seen more than once but under ten times. The CDR3 protein is CASSQDGGLEAFF. DNA of the CDR3: TGTGCCAGCAGCCAAGATGGGGGCCTTGAAGCTTTCTTT. The chain employs TRBV3-1 (or the pseudogene TRBV3-2) and TRBJ1-1; the D gene is possibly TRBD1 (6 bases). The CDR3 covers 13 residues. The germline gives CDR1 LGHDT, CDR2 YNNKEL (reference sequence). Trimming left V 0 bases short and J 7 bases short, with 9 bases between.

This sequence joins TRBV30 and TRBJ1-2; D perhaps matches TRBD1 (5 bases). V lost 1 base, J lost 4 bases, and 16 bases lay in between. Germline V gives CDR1 GTSNPN, CDR2 SVGIG (reference sequence). This CDR3 is built from 15 residues. The CDR3 here is CAWSALALGGYGYTF. DNA of the CDR3: TGTGCCTGGAGTGCATTGGCCCTTGGGGGCTATGGCTACACCTTC.

The J gene is TRBJ1-2, the V gene TRBV2; 7 positions agree with TRBD1. The CDR3 extends over 13 amino acids. The V segment lost 8 bases and the J segment 4 bases; nucleotides outside the gene matches: 7. From germline, CDR1 is SNHLY and CDR2 FYNNEI. CDR3 sequence: CASRWDSLYGYTF. As DNA, the CDR3 is TGTGCCAGCCGCTGGGACAGCCTCTATGGCTACACCTTC.

The chain employs TRBV10-3 and TRBJ1-1; unclear D gene. Trimming stripped 7 bases from V and 1 base from J, with 10 bases between. Germline V CDR1 and CDR2: ENHRY, SYGVKD. CDR3 length equals 13 residues. CDR3 in amino acids: CAITQDENTEAFF. The CDR3 DNA reads as TGTGCCATCACCCAGGACGAGAACACTGAAGCTTTCTTT.

The genes are TRBV4-3 and TRBJ1-1; 7 bases fit TRBD1. CDR1 and CDR2 (germline): LGHNA, YSLEER. The trim removed 0 bases at V and 8 bases at J, leaving 6 bases unmatched. This CDR3 is 14 amino acids long. This CDR3 reads CASSQENRGPEAFF. The CDR3 nucleotides read TGCGCCAGCAGCCAAGAGAACAGGGGTCCGGAAGCTTTCTTT.

V is TRBV4-1 and J is TRBJ2-2; 7 bases map to TRBD1. The germline gives CDR1 MGHRA, CDR2 YSYEKL. The CDR3 is 16 residues long. The V and J ends lost 3 bases and 5 bases, in that order; junction bases with no gene match: 9. The chain's CDR3 is CASSQGDSRRTGELFF. The CDR3 DNA reads TGCGCCAGCAGCCAGGGGGACAGTCGGCGGACCGGGGAGCTGTTTTTT.